This TCR beta chain is drawn from a study of shared clonotypes between healthy human individuals. The CDR3 has 13 residues. The germline V gene has CDR1 ENHRY and CDR2 SYGVKD. V lost 10 bases and J 2 bases, leaving 14 bases between the germline ends. Study-wide results and caveats: Tissue TCR repertoires likely differ from these blood-only repertoires.

This clone was seen a few times. Its antigen is still unknown. An assay was performed, and its level was deep. Method: immunoSEQ multiplex PCR; TCRdb's copy keeps in-frame clones and lacks some. The sample lists a few hundred thousand clones; just over 65% were seen once. The chain joins TRBV10-3 to TRBJ1-2; D is unclear. Sequencing input: memory CD4+ T cells sorted from blood. Subset specified: CD45RA-negative fraction. The sequence came from a man younger than 45 in good health. The CDR3 DNA sequence: TGTGCCACCGTCTCGGGTTCGAACTATGGCTACACCTTC. Its translation is CATVSGSNYGYTF.